The 27 T cell receptor beta chains below come from one sample, sequenced in a study of cytomegalovirus exposure and HLA in healthy donors. The primer mix had 60 Vbeta and 13 Jbeta primers. Profiled with immunoSEQ multiplex PCR; TCRdb holds only in-frame clones, not every one. Found here are 150,000 to 200,000 clones, approximately 86% of them singletons; the top ten hold approximately 1.9%. Sequenced input: PBMCs. Receptors originate from a woman between 18 and 29 years old in good health and CMV-seronegative.

The chain is built from TRBV29-1 and TRBJ2-3, with D possibly matching TRBD1 (6 bases). The CDR3 sequence is 17 residues long. V lost 8 bases to trimming and J lost 0 bases, with 24 bases between them. Per the germline V gene, CDR1 is SQVTM and CDR2 is ANQGSEA. In DNA form, the CDR3 reads TGCAGCATGTACAGGGTTACGGATTCATTTAGCACAGATACGCAGTATTTT. Its protein is CSMYRVTDSFSTDTQYF.

This chain joins TRBV21-1 and TRBJ2-7; the table names TRBD2, a call not compared with the DNA. TRBV21-1 is an annotated pseudogene. This CDR3 is 16 amino acids long. The DNA for the CDR3 is TGTGCCAGCAGCAATCCCGGGGAAGCTAGCGGGAGAAAGCAGTACTTC. Translation gives CASSNPGEASGRKQYF.

This sequence joins TRBV7-9 and TRBJ1-1; 9 bases match TRBD1. With V trimmed by 10 bases and J by 0 bases, 6 bases remained unmatched. There are 14 residues in the CDR3. Germline CDR1 SEHNR, CDR2 FQNEAQ (reference sequence). CDR3 loop: CATTGGLLNTEAFF. In DNA form, the CDR3 reads TGTGCCACAACAGGGGGCCTCTTGAACACTGAAGCTTTCTTT.

The rearrangement links TRBV5-1 to TRBJ2-2, with 8 bases fitting TRBD1. In germline, CDR1 is SGHRS, CDR2 YFSETQ. This CDR3 region has 16 residues. J gave up 3 bases and V 4 bases, and 8 bases lay outside the gene matches. CDR3 amino acids: CASSLLRGRDTGELFF. The CDR3 bases are TGCGCCAGCAGCCTACTCAGGGGGCGCGACACCGGGGAGCTGTTTTTT.

The genes are TRBV15 and TRBJ1-1; D is ambiguous. Germline V gives CDR1 LNHNV, CDR2 YYDKDF (reference sequence). Trimming took off 3 bases at V and 3 bases at J, with 14 bases between the two ends. CDR3 size: 15 residues. Here the CDR3 DNA reads TGTGCCACCAGCAGGGGAGCGGGCTCTCACACTGAAGCTTTCTTT. It is translated as CATSRGAGSHTEAFF. Full variable domain (missing parts from reference TRBV15 and TRBJ1-1): DAMVIQNPRYQVTQFGKPVTLSCSQTLNHNVMYWYQQKSSQAPKLLFHYYDKDFNNEADTPDNFQSRRPNTSFCFLDIRSPGLGDTAMYLCATSRGAGSHTEAFFGQGTRLTVV.

This rearrangement joins TRBV7-8 to TRBJ1-5; possibly TRBD1 for D (6 bases). The germline V and J ends were trimmed by 4 bases and 4 bases, with 8 bases remaining between them. Germline CDR1 SGHVS, CDR2 FQNEAQ. The CDR3 consists of 13 residues. The CDR3 spells CASSSRGNQPQHF. CDR3 nucleotides: TGTGCCAGCAGCTCCAGGGGTAATCAGCCCCAGCATTTT. Full variable domain (outside the CDR3, taken from reference TRBV7-8 and TRBJ1-5): GAGVSQSPRYKVAKRGQDVALRCDPISGHVSLFWYQQALGQGPEFLTYFQNEAQLDKSGLPSDRFFAERPEGSVSTLKIQRTQQEDSAVYLCASSSRGNQPQHFGDGTRLSIL.

The chain has TRBV4-1 and TRBJ2-3, with 9 bases aligning to TRBD2. CDR1 is MGHRA, CDR2 YSYEKL, per germline. This CDR3 contains 18 residues. With V trimmed by 3 bases and J by 0 bases, 10 bases remained unmatched. The CDR3, as DNA: TGCGCCAGCAGCCACGGAGCTCCTAGCGGGACTAGCACAGATACGCAGTATTTT. It codes for CASSHGAPSGTSTDTQYF.

This CDR3 reads CATDGGTEAFF. CDR3 in DNA: TGTGCCACGGACGGGGGGACTGAAGCTTTCTTT. The V and J genes are TRBV19 and TRBJ1-1, with a possible D match to TRBD1 (5 bases). The CDR3 covers 11 residues. The ends were cut back, 10 bases at V and 5 bases at J, with 11 bases in the middle. Looked up from germline, CDR1 is LNHDA and CDR2 is SQIVND (reference sequence).

This sequence joins TRBV10-2 and TRBJ2-3; D perhaps matches TRBD2 (5 bases). Trimming removed 3 bases at V and 5 bases at J, with 6 bases between. This CDR3 comprises 12 residues. Germline V lookup: CDR1 WSHSY, CDR2 SAAADI. CDR3 in DNA: TGCGCCAGCAGTGAAGGAGGAGATACGCAGTATTTT. The encoded protein is CASSEGGDTQYF.

The rearrangement links TRBV21-1 to TRBJ2-3; no check of the table's D call, TRBD2, against the DNA was made. TRBV21-1 is a known pseudogene. This CDR3 region has 16 residues. The CDR3 coding sequence is TGTGCCAGCAGCAAACCCACTAGCGGGGGGGGAGATACGCAGTATTTT. This codes for CASSKPTSGGGDTQYF.

About this clone itself: The same CDR3 can be traced to other DNA sequences in this sample. This chain uses TRBV7-9 with TRBJ2-7, with D possibly being TRBD1 (6 bases). Trimming took 5 bases from V and 1 from J, leaving 9 bases between them. The germline CDR1 and CDR2 sequences are SEHNR and FQNEAQ (reference sequence). This CDR3 region has 13 residues. The CDR3 is CASSRDRSYEQYF. Here the CDR3 DNA reads TGTGCCAGCAGCAGAGACAGGTCCTACGAGCAGTACTTC.

V is TRBV11-3 and J is TRBJ2-7; tentatively, D is TRBD1 (5 bases). CDR1 is SGHNT, CDR2 YENEEA, per germline. The CDR3 contains 16 residues. V lost 5 bases and J 0 bases, leaving 17 bases between the germline ends. CDR3 DNA: TGTGCCAGCAGCCTTGGGGTTTGGGGCAGCTCCTACGAGCAGTACTTC. It encodes CASSLGVWGSSYEQYF.

This clone occurred once. The chain is built from TRBV4-2 and TRBJ1-5; D ambiguous. The CDR3 has 15 residues. Trimming removed 6 bases at V and 0 bases at J, with 12 bases between. Germline V gene lookup returns CDR1 LGHNA and CDR2 YNFKEQ. This CDR3 is CASSQIPGSNQPQHF. CDR3 in DNA: TGTGCCAGCAGTCAAATACCGGGTAGCAATCAGCCCCAGCATTTT.

This clone was picked up one time. This chain connects TRBV5-1 to TRBJ2-1; tentatively, D is TRBD2 (7 bases). V was pared by 2 bases and J by 3 bases, with 18 bases between. The CDR3 has 17 residues. CDR1 and CDR2 (germline): SGHRS, YFSETQ. The CDR3 DNA sequence: TGCGCCAGCAGCTTAGGACCCCGGGGGGCCCTCTACAATGAGCAGTTCTTC. It specifies CASSLGPRGALYNEQFF. Based on the CDR3 plus reference TRBV5-1 and TRBJ2-1, the full variable domain is KAGVTQTPRYLIKTRGQQVTLSCSPISGHRSVSWYQQTPGQGLQFLFEYFSETQRNKGNFPGRFSGRQFSNSRSEMNVSTLELGDSALYLCASSLGPRGALYNEQFFGPGTRLTVL.

V usage is TRBV18 and J usage is TRBJ1-5; the D gene is possibly TRBD1 (6 bases). CDR1 is KGHSH and CDR2 is LQKENI in the germline V gene. This CDR3 has 15 amino acids. Trimming took 3 bases from V and 2 from J, leaving 11 bases between them. CDR3 loop: CASSPGGGRNQPQHF. The DNA for the CDR3 is TGTGCCAGCTCACCGGGCGGGGGCCGCAATCAGCCCCAGCATTTT. The full variable domain, with the rest looked up from reference TRBV18 and TRBJ1-5, is NAGVMQNPRHLVRRRGQEARLRCSPMKGHSHVYWYRQLPEEGLKFMVYLQKENIIDESGMPKERFSAEFPKEGPSILRIQQVVRGDSAAYFCASSPGGGRNQPQHFGDGTRLSIL.

This clone was detected a few times. The chain recombines TRBV4-2 with TRBJ2-1, with D perhaps matching TRBD2 (6 bases). This CDR3 is built from 14 residues. V was shortened by 2 bases and J by 2 bases, with 7 bases between the two germline ends. Germline loops: CDR1 LGHNA, CDR2 YNFKEQ. CDR3 DNA sequence: TGTGCCAGCAGCCAAACTAGCCCCTACAATGAGCAGTTCTTC. This gives the protein CASSQTSPYNEQFF.

The chain carries TRBV7-2 and TRBJ1-2; maybe TRBD1 (6 bases). Trimming cost V 2 bases and J 6 bases, with 7 bases left between them. Per germline, CDR1 SGHTA and CDR2 FQGNSA. The CDR3 contains 12 residues. CDR3 coding DNA: TGTGCCAGCAGCTTACAGGGGAATGGCTACACCTTC. Translated, it gives CASSLQGNGYTF.

The V call is TRBV5-6, the J call TRBJ2-7; the match to TRBD2 covers 11 bases. CDR1 SGHDT and CDR2 YYEEEE come from the germline V gene. This CDR3 contains 14 residues. Trimming took 3 bases from V and 4 from J; bases not matched to a gene: 3. CDR3 protein: CASSSGLADYEQYF. In DNA form, the CDR3 reads TGTGCCAGCAGCTCGGGACTAGCGGATTACGAGCAGTACTTC.

The genes are TRBV6-6 and TRBJ1-1; D may be TRBD1 (5 bases). The germline V gene has CDR1 MNHNY and CDR2 SVGAGI (reference sequence). V lost 6 bases and J lost 3, with 17 bases in between. The CDR3 is made up of 15 amino acids. CDR3 amino acids: CASSTGARRDTEAFF. The CDR3 DNA reads TGTGCCAGCAGCACTGGGGCCAGGCGAGACACTGAAGCTTTCTTT.

V gene TRBV1 combines with J gene TRBJ2-7; TRBD2 is taken as the D call from the table, unchecked against the DNA. TRBV1 is a documented pseudogene. The CDR3 runs 16 residues. CDR3 region: CTSSQKGGGGRYEQYF. The CDR3 bases are TGCACCAGCAGCCAAAAGGGGGGCGGGGGGCGTTACGAGCAGTACTTC.

V usage is TRBV5-4 and J usage is TRBJ2-5, with 12 bases matching TRBD2. With V trimmed by 1 base and J by 5 bases, 6 bases remained unmatched. The germline gives CDR1 SGHNT, CDR2 YYREEE (reference sequence). The CDR3 consists of 16 residues. CDR3 loop: CASSLTSGRTAETQYF. Here the CDR3 DNA reads TGTGCCAGCAGCTTGACTAGCGGGAGGACGGCGGAGACCCAGTACTTC.

The CDR3 region has the DNA TGTGCCAGTAGTATCAGGGAAAATCAGCCCCAGCATTTT. Translated: CASSIRENQPQHF. The chain recombines TRBV19 with TRBJ1-5, with TRBD1 as a possible D gene (5 bases). The CDR3 contains 13 residues. The V gene lost 3 bases and the J gene lost 4 bases, with 7 bases spanning the gap. The germline CDR1 and CDR2 sequences are LNHDA and SQIVND (reference sequence).

The chain recombines TRBV14 with TRBJ2-5; 8 bases agree with TRBD2. The CDR3 totals 15 residues. In germline, CDR1 is SGHDN, CDR2 FVKESK. The ends lost 4 bases at V and 2 bases at J; junction bases unmatched: 6. CDR3: CASSRAGVGQETQYF. The CDR3 DNA is TGTGCCAGCAGCCGAGCGGGAGTGGGGCAAGAGACCCAGTACTTC.

The chain combines TRBV2 with TRBJ1-1; tentative D call: TRBD1 (5 bases). CDR3 size: 12 residues. From germline, CDR1 is SNHLY and CDR2 FYNNEI. Trimming took 8 bases from V and 1 from J, leaving 8 bases between them. Written as DNA, the CDR3 is TGTGCCAGCGACAGACAGAACACTGAAGCTTTCTTT. It encodes CASDRQNTEAFF.

V gene TRBV14 combines with J gene TRBJ2-5, with TRBD2 matching over 12 bases. Per germline, CDR1 SGHDN and CDR2 FVKESK. This CDR3 spans 16 amino acids. The V gene end was trimmed by 4 bases and the J gene end by 0 bases; junction bases not matched to a gene: 3. The DNA for the CDR3 is TGTGCCAGCAGCCTAGGACTAGCGGGGTACCAAGAGACCCAGTACTTC. It encodes CASSLGLAGYQETQYF.

The rearrangement joins TRBV27 to TRBJ2-7, with 13 bases fitting TRBD2. Germline V gene data show CDR1 as MNHEY and CDR2 as SMNVEV (reference sequence). V lost 4 bases to trimming and J lost 1 base; unmatched junction nucleotides: 10. There are 18 residues in the CDR3. The CDR3 loop reads CASSWGGLAGSGSYEQYF. The CDR3 DNA is TGTGCCAGCAGTTGGGGGGGACTAGCGGGATCCGGTTCCTACGAGCAGTACTTC.

This rearrangement joins TRBV19 to TRBJ1-1, with D possibly being TRBD1 (6 bases). Germline V gene sequence: CDR1 LNHDA, CDR2 SQIVND (reference sequence). The CDR3 runs to 15 residues. V dropped 2 bases and J dropped 2 bases, with 12 bases sitting between them. CDR3 sequence: CASSIPGAGNTEAFF. CDR3 sequence (DNA): TGTGCCAGTAGTATACCAGGGGCCGGTAACACTGAAGCTTTCTTT.